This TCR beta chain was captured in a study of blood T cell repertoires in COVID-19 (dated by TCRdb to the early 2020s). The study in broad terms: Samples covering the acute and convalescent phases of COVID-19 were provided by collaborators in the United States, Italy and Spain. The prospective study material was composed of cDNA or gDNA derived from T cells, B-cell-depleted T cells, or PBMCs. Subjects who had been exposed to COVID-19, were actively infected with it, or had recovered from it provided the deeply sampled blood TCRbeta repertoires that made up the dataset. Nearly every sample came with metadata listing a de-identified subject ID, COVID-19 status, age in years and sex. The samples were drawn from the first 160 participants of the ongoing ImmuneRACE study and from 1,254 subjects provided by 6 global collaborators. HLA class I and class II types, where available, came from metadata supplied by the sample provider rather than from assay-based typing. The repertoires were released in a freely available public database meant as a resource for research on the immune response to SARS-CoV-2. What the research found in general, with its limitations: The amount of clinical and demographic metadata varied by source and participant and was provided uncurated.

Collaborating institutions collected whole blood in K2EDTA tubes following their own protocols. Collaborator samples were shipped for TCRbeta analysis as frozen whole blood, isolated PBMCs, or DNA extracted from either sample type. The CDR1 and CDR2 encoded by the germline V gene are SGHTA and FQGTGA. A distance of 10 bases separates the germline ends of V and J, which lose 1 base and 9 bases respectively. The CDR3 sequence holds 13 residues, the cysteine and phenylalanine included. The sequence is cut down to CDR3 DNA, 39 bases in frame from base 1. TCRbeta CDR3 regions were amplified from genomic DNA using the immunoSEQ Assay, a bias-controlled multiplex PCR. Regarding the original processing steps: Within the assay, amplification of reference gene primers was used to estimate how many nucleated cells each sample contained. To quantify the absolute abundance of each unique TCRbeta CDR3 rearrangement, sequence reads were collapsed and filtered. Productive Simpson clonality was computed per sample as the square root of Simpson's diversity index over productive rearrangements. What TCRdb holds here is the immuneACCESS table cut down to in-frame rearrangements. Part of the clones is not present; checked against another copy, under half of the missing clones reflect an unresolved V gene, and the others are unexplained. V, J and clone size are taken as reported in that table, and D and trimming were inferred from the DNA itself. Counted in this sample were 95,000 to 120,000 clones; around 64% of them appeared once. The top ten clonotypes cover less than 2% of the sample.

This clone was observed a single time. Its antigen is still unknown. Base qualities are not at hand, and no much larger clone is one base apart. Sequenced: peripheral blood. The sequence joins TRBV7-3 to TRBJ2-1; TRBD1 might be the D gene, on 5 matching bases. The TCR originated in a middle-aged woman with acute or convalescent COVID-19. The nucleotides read TGTGCCAGCAGCTTAAATCTAAGGGGTGAGCAGTTCTTC. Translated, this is CASSLNLRGEQFF.